This T cell receptor (beta chain) derives from a study of blood T cell repertoires in COVID-19. Study-level background: The analysed material was cDNA or gDNA that came from T cells, B-cell-depleted T cells, or PBMCs.

Germline V gene sequence: CDR1 SGHAT, CDR2 FQNNGV. This CDR3 is 12 amino acids long. Trimming pared 5 bases from V and 7 bases from J, leaving 11 bases between. Libraries were prepared by immunoSEQ multiplex PCR; TCRdb keeps only in-frame clonotypes and omits some of them. The table shows 150,000 to 200,000 clones, with about 88% occurring only once. V usage is TRBV11-2 and J usage is TRBJ1-1, with no clear D. Specimen: peripheral blood. This receptor was identified in a woman older than 75 in a cohort sampled during active or convalescent COVID-19. The DNA of the CDR3 is TGTGCCAGCAGCAACGTCGGACTTGAAGCTTTCTTT. It encodes CASSNVGLEAFF.